The 11 T cell receptor beta chains below all came from one sample that was sequenced in a study of CD8 T cells in ankylosing spondylitis. TCRdb itself ran the 5' RACE reads through MiXCR, one entry per CDR3 protein. The sample carries 250,000 to 350,000 distinct CDR3 sequences, roughly 20% recorded once. Material: blood, either unsorted or a sorted T cell fraction (not recorded which). The source of these receptors is a female donor with ankylosing spondylitis or in good health (not recorded which).

This rearrangement joins TRBV12-3 or TRBV12-4 to TRBJ1-1, with D tentatively TRBD1 (6 bases). V was clipped by 6 bases and J by 3 bases, with 20 bases between them. The CDR3 covers 16 residues. This CDR3 reads CASSSNRVWGHTEAFF. DNA of the CDR3: TGTGCCAGCAGCTCTAACAGGGTTTGGGGGCACACTGAAGCTTTCTTT.

This clonotype is termed medium-sized. The chain recombines TRBV20-1 with TRBJ2-5; D not resolved. The CDR3 spans 13 residues. Per germline, CDR1 DFQATT and CDR2 SNEGSKA (reference sequence). Trimming stripped 5 bases from V and 1 base from J, with 11 bases between. CDR3 amino acids: CSAPIQTQETQYF. The CDR3 nucleotides are TGCAGTGCTCCAATCCAGACCCAAGAGACCCAGTACTTC.

The rearrangement joins TRBV28 to TRBJ2-3; TRBD2 matches at 13 bases. The ends lost 6 bases at V and 2 bases at J; junction bases unmatched: 11. The CDR3 consists of 18 residues. Germline V lookup: CDR1 MDHEN, CDR2 SYDVKM. In nucleotides, the CDR3 is TGTGCCAGCAGCCTGGGCCTGGGACTAGCGGGAATCACAGATACGCAGTATTTT. It translates to CASSLGLGLAGITDTQYF.

There are a few counts of this clonotype. This chain uses TRBV20-1 with TRBJ1-6; 8 nucleotides match TRBD1. The germline gives CDR1 DFQATT, CDR2 SNEGSKA (reference sequence). This CDR3 region has 15 residues. The V gene end was trimmed by 3 bases and the J gene end by 6 bases; junction bases not matched to a gene: 7. CDR3 in amino acids: CSARGDRTPNSPLHF. In DNA, the CDR3 is TGCAGTGCTAGGGGGGACAGGACCCCTAATTCACCCCTCCACTTT.

This rearrangement joins TRBV6-1 to TRBJ2-3, with D maybe TRBD2 (6 bases). This CDR3 region has 15 residues. Germline CDR1 MNHNS, CDR2 SASEGT. The ends were cut back, 6 bases at V and 2 bases at J, with 15 bases in the middle. The CDR3 coding sequence is TGTGCCAGCAGGAACCCGGGACTCGCCACAGATACGCAGTATTTT. This codes for CASRNPGLATDTQYF.

This clonotype was counted between two and nine times. The DNA of the CDR3 is TGTGCCAGCACCGATACAGGGGGGAGCGGGAGGCCCCAGCATTTT. Translating it yields CASTDTGGSGRPQHF. The chain is built from TRBV12-3 or TRBV12-4 and TRBJ1-5, with 8 nucleotides matching TRBD1. The CDR3 sequence is 15 residues long. V dropped 7 bases and J dropped 9; count of bases not matched to a gene: 14.

This clonotype was detected ten times or more. The chain is built from TRBV12-3 or TRBV12-4 and TRBJ1-2; D call uncertain. V was cut by 6 bases and J by 1 base, with 6 bases left in between. The CDR3 totals 12 residues. The CDR3 sequence: CASSLLNYGYTF. CDR3 DNA: TGTGCCAGCAGCCTCCTTAACTATGGCTACACCTTC.

This chain joins TRBV21-1 and TRBJ2-1; TRBD2 reflects the table's D call only, with no check against the DNA. TRBV21-1 is noted as a pseudogene. This CDR3 is built from 15 residues. In nucleotides, the CDR3 is TGTGCCAGCAGCAAAGAAGGGACTGGAGGCAATGAGCAGTTCTTC. Translated, it gives CASSKEGTGGNEQFF.

This clonotype was recorded a few times. The chain has TRBV5-5 and TRBJ2-2, with D unresolved. Trimming shortened V by 4 bases and J by 1 base, and 8 bases separated the two germline ends. CDR3 size: 14 residues. CDR1 is SGHKS, CDR2 YYEKEE, per germline (reference sequence). The CDR3 here is CASSRTVNTGELFF. DNA for the CDR3: TGTGCCAGCAGCCGGACGGTGAACACCGGGGAGCTGTTTTTT.

The chain employs TRBV9 and TRBJ2-7; D possibly matches TRBD1 or TRBD2 (5 bases each). Germline V gene sequence: CDR1 SGDLS, CDR2 YYNGEE. The CDR3 contains 15 residues. Trimming pared 2 bases from V and 1 base from J, leaving 13 bases between. CDR3 bases: TGTGCCAGCAGCGTCAGAGGGGAAGGGTCCTACGAGCAGTACTTC. Encoded protein: CASSVRGEGSYEQYF.

This clonotype was detected a few times. The chain couples TRBV27 to TRBJ1-1; unclear D gene. Trimming took off 8 bases at V and 2 bases at J, with 18 bases between the two ends. CDR3 length equals 15 residues. Germline V lookup: CDR1 MNHEY, CDR2 SMNVEV (reference sequence). CDR3 residues: CASRPHPAGNTEAFF. The CDR3 nucleotides read TGTGCCAGCCGCCCTCACCCGGCTGGTAACACTGAAGCTTTCTTT.